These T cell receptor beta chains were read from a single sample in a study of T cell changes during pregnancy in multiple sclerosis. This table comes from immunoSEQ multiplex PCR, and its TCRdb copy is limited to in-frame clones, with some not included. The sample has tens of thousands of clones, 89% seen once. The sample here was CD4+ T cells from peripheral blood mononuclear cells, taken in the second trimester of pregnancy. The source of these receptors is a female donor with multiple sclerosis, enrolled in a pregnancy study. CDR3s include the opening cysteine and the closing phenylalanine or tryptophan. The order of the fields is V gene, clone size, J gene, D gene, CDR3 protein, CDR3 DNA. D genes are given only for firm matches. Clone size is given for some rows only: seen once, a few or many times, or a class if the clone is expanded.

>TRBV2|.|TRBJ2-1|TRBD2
CASRLAGNNEQFF
TGTGCCAGCAGACTAGCGGGGAACAATGAGCAGTTCTTC
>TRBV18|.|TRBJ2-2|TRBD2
CASSPPMTSGGARTGELFF
TGTGCCAGCTCACCACCGATGACTAGCGGGGGGGCCCGGACCGGGGAGCTGTTTTTT
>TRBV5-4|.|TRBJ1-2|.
CASSGPLEFGYTF
TGTGCCAGCAGCGGGCCCCTTGAATTCGGCTACACCTTC
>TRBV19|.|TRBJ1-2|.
CASMSDNYGYTF
TGTGCCAGTATGAGCGATAACTATGGCTACACCTTC
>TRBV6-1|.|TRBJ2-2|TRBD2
CASSEASLAGEAGELFF
TGTGCCAGCAGTGAAGCCTCACTAGCGGGGGAGGCCGGGGAGCTGTTTTTT
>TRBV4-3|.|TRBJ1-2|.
CASSQADTHTF
TGCGCCAGCAGCCAGGCCGACACCCACACCTTC
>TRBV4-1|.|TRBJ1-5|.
CASSQEGTKGQPQHF
TGCGCCAGCAGCCAAGAAGGGACAAAAGGTCAGCCCCAGCATTTT
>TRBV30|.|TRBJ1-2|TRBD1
CAWSKGQGGYGYTF
TGTGCCTGGAGTAAGGGACAGGGGGGCTATGGCTACACCTTC
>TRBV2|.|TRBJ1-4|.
CASNGINEKLFF
TGTGCCAGCAACGGGATTAATGAAAAACTGTTTTTT
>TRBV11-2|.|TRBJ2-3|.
CASSSTSSGTDTQYF
TGTGCCAGCAGCTCGACTAGTTCTGGCACAGATACGCAGTATTTT
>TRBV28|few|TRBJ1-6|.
CASITTGNLNPYNSPLHF
TGTGCCAGCATTACCACAGGGAACTTGAATCCCTATAATTCACCCCTCCACTTT
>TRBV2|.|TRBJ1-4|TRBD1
CASSGDRGSEKLFF
TGTGCCAGCAGTGGGGACAGGGGGTCTGAAAAACTGTTTTTT
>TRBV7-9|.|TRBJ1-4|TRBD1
CASSSPGTGDEKLFF
TGTGCCAGCAGCTCACCCGGGACAGGGGACGAAAAACTGTTTTTT
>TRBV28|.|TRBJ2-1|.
CASSPAGGYNEQFF
TGTGCCAGCAGCCCAGCCGGGGGCTACAATGAGCAGTTCTTC
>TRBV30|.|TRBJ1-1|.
CAGRMNTEAFF
TGTGCGGGCAGGATGAACACTGAAGCTTTCTTT
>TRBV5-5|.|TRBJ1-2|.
CASSPTGTYGYTF
TGTGCCAGCAGCCCAACCGGGACTTATGGCTACACCTTC
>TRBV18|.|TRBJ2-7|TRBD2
CASSPLFRGGPDYEQYF
TGTGCCAGCTCACCACTTTTCCGGGGGGGGCCCGACTACGAGCAGTACTTC
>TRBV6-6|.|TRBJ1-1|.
CASSTSGGTEAFF
TGTGCCAGCAGTACCTCCGGGGGCACTGAAGCTTTCTTT
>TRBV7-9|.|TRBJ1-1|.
CASSSVGLGTTEAFF
TGTGCCAGCAGCTCCGTCGGACTGGGAACAACTGAAGCTTTCTTT
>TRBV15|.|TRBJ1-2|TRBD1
CATSRARRGQGGYTF
TGTGCCACCAGCAGAGCCCGCAGGGGGCAAGGTGGCTACACCTTC
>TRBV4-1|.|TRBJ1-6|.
CASSQEAFLRTYNSPLHF
TGCGCCAGCAGCCAAGAAGCATTTTTGAGGACCTATAATTCACCCCTCCACTTT
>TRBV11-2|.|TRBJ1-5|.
CASSKGGSNQPQHF
TGTGCCAGCAGCAAAGGGGGTAGCAATCAGCCCCAGCATTTT
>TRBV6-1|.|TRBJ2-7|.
CASSEGRDREQYF
TGTGCCAGCAGTGAAGGCAGGGATCGGGAGCAGTACTTC
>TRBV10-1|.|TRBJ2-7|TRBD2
CASSPTSGGIYEQYF
TGCGCCAGCAGTCCGACTAGCGGGGGAATCTACGAGCAGTACTTC
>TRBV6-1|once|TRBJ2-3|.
CASSASWSKDTQYF
TGTGCCAGCAGTGCTAGCTGGAGTAAAGATACGCAGTATTTT
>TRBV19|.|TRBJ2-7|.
CASSSPRDTSYEQYF
TGTGCCAGTAGTTCCCCCCGGGACACCTCCTACGAGCAGTACTTC
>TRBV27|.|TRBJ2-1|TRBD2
CASTPAGGSYNEQFF
TGTGCCAGCACCCCAGCGGGGGGCTCCTACAATGAGCAGTTCTTC
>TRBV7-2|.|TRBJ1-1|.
CASSLRGSSTEAFF
TGTGCCAGCAGCTTAAGGGGTTCGAGCACTGAAGCTTTCTTT
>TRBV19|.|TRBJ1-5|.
CASSIGFRGALNQPQHF
TGTGCCAGTAGTATAGGGTTCAGGGGCGCTCTCAATCAGCCCCAGCATTTT
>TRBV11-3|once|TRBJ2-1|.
CASSLRGASGAVNEQFF
TGTGCCAGCAGCCTACGGGGGGCAAGCGGGGCGGTTAATGAGCAGTTCTTC
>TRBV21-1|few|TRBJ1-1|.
CASSVRQRGPEAFF
TGTGCCAGCAGCGTACGACAGAGGGGGCCTGAAGCTTTCTTT
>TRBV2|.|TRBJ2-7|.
CASERTDYEQYF
TGTGCCAGCGAGAGGACAGACTACGAGCAGTACTTC
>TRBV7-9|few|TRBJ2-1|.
CASSRGLGYRNEQFF
TGTGCCAGCAGCAGGGGACTTGGATACCGCAATGAGCAGTTCTTC
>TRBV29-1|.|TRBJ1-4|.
CSVEYGGGKLFF
TGCAGCGTTGAATACGGGGGAGGGAAACTGTTTTTT
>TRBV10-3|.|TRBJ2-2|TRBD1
CAITDRGTGELFF
TGTGCCATCACCGACAGGGGGACCGGGGAGCTGTTTTTT
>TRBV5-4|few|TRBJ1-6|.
CASSFGGDSPLHF
TGTGCCAGCAGCTTCGGTGGAGACTCACCCCTCCACTTT
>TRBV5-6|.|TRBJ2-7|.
CASSLLGPDTTGLAYEQYF
TGTGCCAGCAGCTTGTTGGGGCCCGACACGACAGGACTGGCCTACGAGCAGTACTTC
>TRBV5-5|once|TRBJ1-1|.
CASSPTVLNTEAFF
TGTGCCAGCAGCCCCACGGTGTTGAACACTGAAGCTTTCTTT
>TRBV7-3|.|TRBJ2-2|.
CASSPDKNTGELFF
TGTGCCAGCAGCCCCGACAAGAACACCGGGGAGCTGTTTTTT